This is a list of T cell receptor beta chains from one sample in a study of control samples from healthy donors and cancer patients. Assay: immunoSEQ multiplex PCR; the TCRdb copy retains only in-frame clones and omits some. The data hold 120,000 or so clones, with around 92% observed a single time. The sequenced sample was PBMCs. These receptors were taken from a man aged 80 or over with head and neck cancer. Each CDR3 is given without its conserved first and last residue.

J gene | V gene | CDR3 protein
TRBJ1-1 | TRBV20-1 | SARTAEAF
TRBJ2-7 | TRBV5-1 | ASSLRDLSYEQY
TRBJ1-6 | TRBV5-4 | ASSLGQGGGNSPLH
TRBJ1-3 | TRBV6-5 | ASRKMVRNEDTIY
TRBJ1-6 | TRBV14 | ASSEQGARNNSPLH
TRBJ2-1 | TRBV6-5 | ASSSHQDSSNEQF
TRBJ2-3 | TRBV3-1/TRBV3-2 | ASSHAAGGPDTQY
TRBJ1-6 | TRBV7-9 | ASNPQGVSSSPLH
TRBJ2-3 | TRBV7-2 | ASSFWTGKNADTQY
TRBJ1-1 | TRBV9 | ASSASPDTEAF
TRBJ1-6 | TRBV9 | ASSARDIYNSPLH
TRBJ2-3 | TRBV7-2 | ASSFSGSRTDTQY
TRBJ1-4 | TRBV5-1 | ASSSGPGLGDNEKLF
TRBJ2-1 | TRBV7-9 | ASSARSPEGQGYEQF
TRBJ2-1 | TRBV5-4 | ASSRRWNEQF
TRBJ1-1 | TRBV27 | ASKGGAGEREAF
TRBJ1-2 | TRBV3-1/TRBV3-2 | ASSRNYGYT
TRBJ2-7 | TRBV6-5 | ASSYSGAGFYEQY
TRBJ1-4 | TRBV6-5 | ASSPNIRDYEKLF
TRBJ1-1 | TRBV5-1 | ASSGDLNGNTEAF
TRBJ1-5 | TRBV3-1/TRBV3-2 | ASSPRGQGSNQPQH
TRBJ2-7 | TRBV11-2 | ASRRLGTSGRAREQY
TRBJ2-7 | TRBV9 | ASSAQGSYEQY
TRBJ1-1 | TRBV29-1 | SVATDTEAF
TRBJ2-1 | TRBV27 | ASSLTGTSGGSEQF
TRBJ2-7 | TRBV27 | ASSAPSYEQY
TRBJ1-5 | TRBV10-3 | ASSTAAGENQPQH
TRBJ1-1 | TRBV6-1 | ASSVLPGQGSTEAF
TRBJ1-5 | TRBV30 | AWTIAGDQPQH
TRBJ2-5 | TRBV11-2 | ASSLEPFGETQY
TRBJ2-2 | TRBV7-9 | ASPRKAGGTGELF
TRBJ2-2 | TRBV7-9 | AISPAVGGELF
TRBJ2-1 | TRBV5-1 | ASSLEGGYSYNEQF
TRBJ1-5 | TRBV12-3/TRBV12-4 | ASSLSGNQPQH
TRBJ2-2 | TRBV10-1 | ASSASVTGELF
TRBJ1-3 | TRBV7-2 | ASSSPFQRDSGNTIY
TRBJ1-4 | TRBV18 | ASSPPGHEKLF
TRBJ2-7 | TRBV6-2/TRBV6-3 | ASSPPGSGDSYEQY
TRBJ2-1 | TRBV5-1 | ASSLASRSYNEQF
TRBJ1-4 | TRBV6-6 | ASSYFALEEKLF
TRBJ1-1 | TRBV19 | ASSIIGGQPPAF
TRBJ2-1 | TRBV6-1 | ASSESSGEQF
TRBJ2-2 | TRBV5-6 | ASSLESGGVRYTGELF
TRBJ1-1 | TRBV29-1 | SVEARGENTEAF
TRBJ1-1 | TRBV7-2 | ASSLVGIWNTEAF
TRBJ1-6 | TRBV4-1 | ASSQVGSSYNSPLH
TRBJ2-7 | TRBV4-2 | ASSPGVAGTYEQY
TRBJ2-6 | TRBV4-1 | ASRRTTGAGANVLT
TRBJ2-3 | TRBV19 | ASSRDSFSTDTQY
TRBJ1-2 | TRBV15 | ATSRDIGGWEGYT
TRBJ2-2 | TRBV5-1 | ASSLGDRVTGELF
TRBJ2-4 | TRBV10-3 | AISPTYSKNIQY
TRBJ2-7 | TRBV5-1 | ASSLDPTGGTYEQY
TRBJ2-7 | TRBV19 | ASSITGTGYEQY
TRBJ2-5 | TRBV10-2 | ASSESNRGETQY
TRBJ1-1 | TRBV3-1/TRBV3-2 | ASSSRGPTLEAF
TRBJ2-5 | TRBV7-6 | ASSLVSSGSKETQY
TRBJ2-2 | TRBV11-2 | ASSSPRGSTGELF
TRBJ1-2 | TRBV7-9 | ASSPSLGRAPNYGYT